One T cell receptor beta chain is described in this entry. The antigen is unknown. Some clones are missing from TCRdb's copy, which holds only in-frame ones; the method was immunoSEQ multiplex PCR. The table shows 2.3 million or so clones, with over 85% occurring only once. The data were taken from a study of shared clonotypes between healthy human individuals. Study observations and caveats: Memory subsets generally showed lower estimated richness than naive subsets. Non-shared clonotypes were found to have lower generation probabilities than the clonotypes that were shared by all four of the sorted-subset donors.

Germline V gene lookup returns CDR1 SGHDT and CDR2 YYEEEE. The CDR3 extends over 18 amino acids. Trimming cost V 1 base and J 4 bases; bases outside gene matches: 12. This sequence was found in a man between 18 and 29 years old in good health. Some clones in this sample may be carry-over from other donors' samples. Sequencing was carried out using naive CD4+ T cells from PBMCs. Subset: CD45RA+ positively selected. This chain connects TRBV5-6 to TRBJ2-2; 8 bases fit TRBD1. The CDR3 here is CASSLNEDRAFGTGELFF. As DNA, the CDR3 is TGTGCCAGCAGCTTGAATGAGGACAGGGCCTTTGGCACCGGGGAGCTGTTTTTT.